This T cell receptor beta chain appears in the sequencing data of a study of CD8+ T cells in alopecia areata. Sequencing used cDNA as its template, made by extracting RNA and reverse transcribing it. The table came from immunoSEQ multiplex PCR; TCRdb's copy has only in-frame clones and leaves some out. The data contain about 200,000 clones, about 62% of them singletons. V dropped 3 bases and J dropped 0 bases, with 10 bases sitting between them. The CDR3 has 15 amino acids. Per the germline V gene, CDR1 is SGHDN and CDR2 is FVKESK. As to treatment: oral pan-JAK inhibitor, 5-10 mg twice daily. In this sample, this clone turned up many times. The antigen is unknown. General study results and limits: Clonality in the scalp and expanded CD8+ clones ranked among the top 100 were significantly decreased by tofacitinib. Mice showed TCR sharing more clearly than patients did, possibly owing to HLA.

The V and J genes are TRBV14 and TRBJ2-3; D is tentatively TRBD1 or TRBD2 (5 bases each). The sample was CD4+ T cells sorted from blood, taken at week 24, from a patient treated with tofacitinib. The TCR comes from a human donor with alopecia areata. The CDR3 sequence is CASSQRGASTDTQYF. The DNA of the CDR3 is TGTGCCAGCAGCCAGAGGGGTGCTAGCACAGATACGCAGTATTTT.